Below, 32 T cell receptor beta chains from the same sample are listed, as sequenced in a study of tumor and adjacent non-tumor tissue in lung cancer. A modified ARM-PCR protocol with three rounds of nested PCR amplified TCRbeta. TCRdb re-called the multiplex PCR reads with MiXCR, one entry per CDR3 protein. The repertoire holds 90,000 to 100,000 distinct CDR3 sequences, with 80% as singletons. The template was RNA from unsorted bulk tissue. This non-tumor lung sample came from over 3 cm beyond the tumor edge. The sequenced material came from distant non-tumor lung tissue. The receptors shown here come from a man in his 60s with small cell lung cancer.

This chain links TRBV12-3 or TRBV12-4 with TRBJ2-2; a weak D match, TRBD2 (6 bases). This CDR3 region has 15 residues. Trimming took off 5 bases at V and 3 bases at J, with 13 bases between the two ends. CDR3: CASSLPGTDTGELFF. The CDR3 bases are TGTGCCAGCAGTCTCCCTGGGACTGACACCGGGGAGCTGTTTTTT.

On this clonotype: This CDR3 is missing its conserved last phenylalanine or tryptophan, likely due to a read error. The V call is TRBV29-1, the J call TRBJ1-2; D gene uncertain. The CDR3 has 13 amino acids. The V gene's germline CDR1 is SQVTM and CDR2 ANQGSEA. V was shortened by 0 bases and J by 4 bases, with 9 bases between the two germline ends. As DNA, the CDR3 is TGCAGCGTTGAAGATGGTGGGCGCTATGGCTACACCTAC. This sequence encodes CSVEDGGRYGYTY.

This clonotype has at least ten counts. This CDR3 reads CASSLPGGGTGELFF. In DNA form, the CDR3 reads TGCGCCAGCAGCTTACCGGGAGGTGGCACCGGGGAGCTGTTTTTT. The chain has TRBV5-1 and TRBJ2-2, with 7 bases aligning to TRBD2. CDR1 is SGHRS, CDR2 YFSETQ, per germline. CDR3 length: 15 amino acids. The J segment lost 4 bases and the V segment lost 2 bases, leaving 5 bases of the junction unmatched.

Remarks on this clonotype: A read error may be the cause here, since a much bigger clone is one base away. A read error is likely, as this CDR3 ends without the conserved phenylalanine or tryptophan. The chain is built from TRBV14 and TRBJ1-6; D is possibly TRBD1 (5 bases). Germline assignment: CDR1 SGHDN and CDR2 FVKESK. CDR3 length equals 15 residues. Between the trimmed V and J ends, which lost 3 bases and 7 bases, there was a span of 13 bases. In DNA, the CDR3 is TGTGCCAGCAGCCATTCGACGCGGGGGAATTCACCCCTCCACCTT. It specifies CASSHSTRGNSPLHL.

The rearrangement joins TRBV20-1 to TRBJ2-3; D gene unclear. The CDR3 consists of 12 residues. Per the germline V gene, CDR1 is DFQATT and CDR2 is SNEGSKA (reference sequence). V lost 7 bases and J lost 11, with 19 bases in between. Here the CDR3 reads CSVTFNYGMQYF. CDR3 in DNA: TGCAGTGTCACATTCAACTACGGTATGCAGTATTTT.

Comment on this clonotype: Since the CDR3 does not end with the conserved phenylalanine or tryptophan, this likely comes from a read error. Because the CDR3's place on the DNA is in doubt, the DNA is left out and the CDR3 is given as listed by TCRdb. The chain joins TRBV11-2 to TRBJ2-1; the D call TRBD2 from the table was never checked on the DNA. The CDR3 totals 13 residues, both ends included. Germline CDR1 and CDR2: SGHAT and FQNNGV. The CDR3 loop reads CASSSEAAGIKIL.

Comments on this clonotype: The junction departs from germline at one end; a sequencing error may be responsible. CDR3 in DNA: TGTGCCAGCCATATGACGGGACAGGAGAACACCGGGAAGCTGTTTTTT. Its protein product is CASHMTGQENTGKLFF. The gene calls are TRBV5-4 and TRBJ2-2; TRBD1 aligns across 8 bases. From germline, CDR1 is SGHNT and CDR2 YYREEE (reference sequence). The CDR3 contains 16 residues.

J is TRBJ1-2 and V is TRBV20-1, with a weak D call TRBD1 (5 bases). V was shortened by 8 bases and J by 5 bases, with 21 bases between the two germline ends. CDR1 DFQATT and CDR2 SNEGSKA come from the germline V gene (reference sequence). The CDR3 runs 14 residues. In nucleotides, the CDR3 is TGCAGTCCACCTAGGAGGGACGGAGAGTATGGCTACACCTTC. Protein sequence: CSPPRRDGEYGYTF.

As to this clonotype: Germline and junction disagree at one end, which may indicate a read error. This sequence joins TRBV18 and TRBJ2-1; 8 bases fit TRBD2. The CDR3 spans 16 residues. In germline, CDR1 is KGHSH, CDR2 LQKENI. Here the CDR3 DNA reads TGTACCAGCTCACCACCGTCTAGCGGGTACTACAATGAGCAGTTCTTC. Amino acids: CTSSPPSSGYYNEQFF.

Note on this clonotype: At one boundary the junction diverges from the germline segment, which might be a read error. V gene TRBV11-2 combines with J gene TRBJ2-5; D is possibly TRBD2 (6 bases). The V gene's germline CDR1 is SGHAT and CDR2 FQNNGV. This CDR3 is built from 18 residues. The CDR3 sequence is CASSLAAGLLIKQETQHF. The CDR3 region has the DNA TGTGCCAGCAGCTTAGCAGCGGGCCTCCTCATCAAACAAGAGACCCAGCACTTC.

As concerns this clonotype: At one boundary the junction diverges from the germline segment, which might be a read error. The rearrangement joins TRBV4-2 to TRBJ2-3; TRBD1 or TRBD2 may be the D gene (7 bases each). The CDR3 spans 17 residues. Germline loops: CDR1 LGHNA, CDR2 YNFKEQ. The CDR3 DNA reads TGTGCCAGCAGCCCGGATCCAAGCAGGGAGGGGACAGATACGCTGTATTTT. This codes for CASSPDPSREGTDTLYF.

This clonotype has a count of ten or more. The chain is built from TRBV30 and TRBJ1-1; TRBD1 is a possible D gene (5 bases). This CDR3 is built from 12 residues. Trimming cost V 3 bases and J 7 bases, with 12 bases left between them. Germline V gene sequence: CDR1 GTSNPN, CDR2 SVGIG (reference sequence). CDR3 DNA sequence: TGTGCCTGGAGCCAAAGGGGAAATGAAGCTTTCTTT. Its protein is CAWSQRGNEAFF.

A note on this clonotype: A read error may account for a junction end that differs from germline. V gene TRBV5-1 combines with J gene TRBJ2-1; the match to TRBD2 covers 7 bases. Germline V gives CDR1 SGHRS, CDR2 YFSETQ. The CDR3 sequence is 15 residues long. The CDR3 loop is CSSSWGGGTYNEQFF. The DNA for the CDR3 is TGCTCCAGCAGCTGGGGGGGAGGGACTTACAATGAGCAGTTCTTC.

A word on this clonotype: Sequence at one end of the junction differs from germline and may be a read error. CDR3 sequence reads: CAISDGTPYYDEQFF. CDR3 nucleotides: TGTGCCATCAGTGATGGTACCCCCTACTACGATGAGCAGTTCTTC. The chain recombines TRBV10-3 with TRBJ2-1; D remains ambiguous. Germline CDR1 reads ENHRY; CDR2 reads SYGVKD. There are 15 residues in the CDR3.

With regard to this clonotype: A read error may produce the germline difference seen at one junction end. J is TRBJ2-1 and V is TRBV13; TRBD2 might be the D (6 bases). The CDR3 sequence is 15 residues long. From germline, CDR1 is PRHDT and CDR2 FYEKMQ (reference sequence). In DNA form, the CDR3 reads TGTGCCAGCAGTTTGGGAGGTAACTCCGACAATGAGCAGTTATTT. Translated: CASSLGGNSDNEQLF.

Of note for this clonotype: The junction shows a germline mismatch at one end, possibly a read error. The chain combines TRBV6-5 with TRBJ2-1; 10 bases agree with TRBD2. The CDR3 runs to 17 residues. CDR1 and CDR2 (germline): MNHEY, SVGAGI. In DNA form, the CDR3 reads TGTGCCGGCAGTTACTCGATCTGGGGACTAGCGAACAATAAGCAGTTCTTC. Protein sequence: CAGSYSIWGLANNKQFF.

At least ten counts were recorded for this clonotype. The V call is TRBV12-5, the J call TRBJ1-1, with no clear D. V lost 2 bases to trimming and J lost 7 bases, with 20 bases between them. The CDR3 is 16 amino acids. Germline V CDR1 and CDR2: LGHNT, FRNRAP. CDR3 region: CASGLSLARTADEAFF. The CDR3 DNA follows: TGTGCTAGTGGTTTGTCTTTGGCTCGGACGGCGGATGAAGCTTTCTTT.

This clonotype has just a few counts. The rearrangement links TRBV28 to TRBJ1-3; D is ambiguous. The CDR3 spans 15 residues. Trimming left V 2 bases short and J 4 bases short, with 12 bases between. Germline V gene data show CDR1 as MDHEN and CDR2 as SYDVKM. In DNA form, the CDR3 reads TGTGCCAGCAGTTTAGGGTTAGGGTCCGGAAACACCATATATTTT. Translating gives CASSLGLGSGNTIYF.

This clonotype was picked up a small number of times. Because it lacks the conserved phenylalanine or tryptophan at the end, this CDR3 is likely a read error. The chain uses TRBV12-3 or TRBV12-4 and TRBJ2-1; 7 bases map to TRBD1. J gave up 8 bases and V 6 bases, and 13 bases lay outside the gene matches. The CDR3 has 15 residues. Written as DNA, the CDR3 is TGTGCCAGCAGCCTCGGGACAGCCAAACAATATGAGCAGTTCCTC. Encoded protein: CASSLGTAKQYEQFL.

About this clonotype: The junction shows a germline mismatch at one end, possibly a read error. CDR3 coding DNA: TGTTCCAGCAGTTACTCGCTGGACAGGGGAGGTTCACCCCTCCGCTTT. It encodes CSSSYSLDRGGSPLRF. The V gene is TRBV6-5, the J gene TRBJ1-6, with 9 bases aligning to TRBD1. Looked up from germline, CDR1 is MNHEY and CDR2 is SVGAGI. This CDR3 has 16 residues.

Details on this clonotype: The junction and the germline gene differ at one end; a read error may be behind it. The chain links TRBV5-4 to TRBJ2-7; perhaps TRBD1 as D (6 bases). Germline CDR1 is SGHNT and CDR2 is YYREEE (reference sequence). This CDR3 spans 11 amino acids. CDR3 region: CDSSFRGEQYF. The CDR3 bases are TGTGACAGCAGCTTTAGGGGGGAGCAGTACTTC.

Worth noting for this clonotype: At one end the junction does not follow the germline gene, possibly because of a read error. This rearrangement joins TRBV6-5 to TRBJ1-1; D uncertain. CDR1 MNHEY and CDR2 SVGAGI come from the germline V gene. The length of the CDR3 is 11 residues. The CDR3 nucleotides read TGTGCCAGAAGTTATAACACTCAAGCTTTCTTT. Residues: CARSYNTQAFF.

Note on this clonotype: In this CDR3 the conserved last residue, phenylalanine or tryptophan, is missing, so a read error is likely. The chain uses TRBV28 and TRBJ1-2; 7 bases are shared with TRBD1. This CDR3 region has 14 residues. Germline CDR1 is MDHEN and CDR2 is SYDVKM. CDR3 DNA sequence: TGTGCCAGCAGTACCAGACAGGGCTTCTATGGGTACACCCTC. Translating gives CASSTRQGFYGYTL.

In regard to this clonotype: This may be a read error: a much more frequent sequence differs by one nucleotide. CDR3 nucleotide sequence: TGTGTCAGCAGTGAACAGACTTACGAGCAGTACGTC. Amino acid sequence: CVSSEQTYEQYV. V gene TRBV6-1 combines with J gene TRBJ2-7; no clear D. The CDR3 has 12 residues. The germline gives CDR1 MNHNS, CDR2 SASEGT.

Comments on this clonotype: In this CDR3 the conserved last residue, phenylalanine or tryptophan, is missing, so a read error is likely. V gene TRBV11-2 combines with J gene TRBJ2-3; D is ambiguous. The CDR3 spans 15 residues. CDR1 is SGHAT and CDR2 is FQNNGV in the germline V gene. The CDR3 DNA follows: TGTGCCAGCAGTCCGCTGGACGGGTGCACAGATGCGCAGTATCTT. This translates into CASSPLDGCTDAQYL.

The gene calls are TRBV11-2 and TRBJ2-3; possibly TRBD2 for D (6 bases). From germline, CDR1 is SGHAT and CDR2 FQNNGV. The CDR3 has 15 amino acids. V dropped 5 bases and J dropped 7 bases, with 19 bases sitting between them. CDR3 amino acids: CASSPVVIAGHTQYF. The CDR3 DNA sequence: TGTGCCAGCAGCCCCGTAGTGATTGCGGGACATACGCAGTATTTT.

With regard to this clonotype: One end of the junction varies from germline; a read error may be responsible. The V call is TRBV6-5, the J call TRBJ2-1; D not resolved. From germline, CDR1 is MNHEY and CDR2 SVGAGI. The CDR3 runs to 17 residues. The DNA of the CDR3 is TGTGCCAGCAGTAACTCGATCTGGGGATTAACGGACAATGAGCAGTTCTTC. This encodes CASSNSIWGLTDNEQFF.

Regarding this clonotype: One end of the junction varies from germline; a read error may be responsible. The gene calls are TRBV11-2 and TRBJ1-6, with 8 bases lining up with TRBD1. This CDR3 has 13 residues. In germline, CDR1 is SGHAT, CDR2 FQNNGV. In nucleotides, the CDR3 is TGTGCCAACAGCTACGACAGGGGTTTGGCCCTCCACTTT. Translated, it gives CANSYDRGLALHF.

Many counts were recorded for this clonotype. The V gene is TRBV6-5, the J gene TRBJ1-5; D is unclear. V lost 6 bases and J 7 bases, leaving 10 bases between the germline ends. The germline gives CDR1 MNHEY, CDR2 SVGAGI. The CDR3 runs to 12 residues. CDR3: CASRRMGQPQHF. CDR3 in DNA: TGTGCCAGCAGAAGGATGGGGCAGCCCCAGCATTTT.

Comment on this clonotype: At one of its ends the junction is not consistent with the germline gene, which may arise from a read error. The rearrangement joins TRBV29-1 to TRBJ2-7; D tentatively reads TRBD1 or TRBD2 (5 bases each). From germline, CDR1 is SQVTM and CDR2 ANQGSEA. The CDR3 covers 13 residues. In DNA, the CDR3 is TGTAGCGTTGAAGATCTCGTGGGGCCGGAGCAGTACTTC. This translates into CSVEDLVGPEQYF.

This clonotype has only one observation. Just one base apart from a much larger clone, this may be a read error. The V gene is TRBV20-1, the J gene TRBJ1-1; TRBD1 might be the D (6 bases). CDR3 length: 14 amino acids. The V gene's germline CDR1 is DFQATT and CDR2 SNEGSKA (reference sequence). The CDR3 DNA reads TGCAGTACTAGAGGAGGAGGGGGGCACACTGAAGCTTTCTTT. Translated: CSTRGGGGHTEAFF.

This clonotype was seen ten or more times. This chain uses TRBV6-1 with TRBJ2-1, with 9 bases lining up with TRBD2. The junction had 7 bases not matched to a gene; V was cut back by 4 bases and J by 6 bases. CDR1 MNHNS and CDR2 SASEGT come from the germline V gene. This CDR3 contains 15 residues. CDR3 loop: CASSVRLAAPNEQFF. In DNA, the CDR3 is TGTGCCAGCAGTGTAAGACTAGCGGCCCCCAATGAGCAGTTCTTC.